Sequencing of this TCR beta chain was carried out in a study of chemoradiotherapy in HPV16-positive cancers. Study-wide points: Candidate HPV-specific clones and E7-related TCR motifs grew in tumor during treatment. HPV-responsive T-cell expansion during chemoradiotherapy was linked to improved recurrence-free survival in HPV16-positive patients.

A word on this clone: Its antigen is not known.

TCRdb's table, derived via immunoSEQ multiplex PCR, lists solely in-frame clones and lacks some. The sample has 25,000 to 35,000 clones, around 93% seen once. This clonotype was sampled from a human donor with HPV-associated anogenital cancer. Material: blood, obtained from a patient who underwent chemoradiotherapy.

Here the CDR3 DNA reads TGTGCCAGCAGCCCCCGCCCGGGGCTAGCTGCCTACAATGAGCAGTTCTTC. It encodes CASSPRPGLAAYNEQFF. The chain has TRBV11-2 and TRBJ2-1; D is perhaps TRBD1 or TRBD2 (5 bases each). The germline gives CDR1 SGHAT, CDR2 FQNNGV. The V gene lost 5 bases and the J gene lost 2 bases, with 19 bases spanning the gap. CDR3 length: 17 amino acids.